This T cell receptor (beta chain) appears in the sequencing data of a study of blood T cell repertoires in COVID-19. TCRdb's copy holds only in-frame clones and misses some; the assay was immunoSEQ multiplex PCR. Of under 250,000 clones in the sample, around 83% were seen once. CDR3 length equals 13 residues. Germline CDR1 is MGHRA and CDR2 is YSYEKL. Trimming left V 4 bases short and J 5 bases short, with 8 bases between. The gene calls are TRBV4-1 and TRBJ2-2; D uncertain. The sequencing sample was made of peripheral blood. This sequence was found in a man aged 40-50 years with active or convalescent COVID-19. CDR3 in amino acids: CASSPSGTGELFF. The DNA of the CDR3 is TGCGCCAGCAGCCCTTCCGGTACCGGGGAGCTGTTTTTT.